In its sample, the clone carrying this T cell receptor beta chain was seen a few times. Antigen specificity is unknown. The authors prepared the TCRbeta library with unique molecular identifiers. MiXCR, run by TCRdb on the PCR reads, gives a single entry per CDR3 protein. The table has over 85,000 distinct CDR3 sequences, 5% to 6% seen once. The data belong to a study of T-cell reconstitution after alpha-beta-depleted transplantation in children. Germline CDR1 reads MGHDK; CDR2 reads SYGVNS. There are 18 residues in the CDR3. V lost 3 bases and J lost 8; bases outside the gene matches: 16. Whole-study findings and limits: T-cell numbers and diversity, one year after transplant, stemmed largely from T cells that were newly produced.

The chain employs TRBV25-1 and TRBJ2-2; 9 bases are a match to TRBD1. This sequence was found in a female patient aged 2-9 years who had a stem cell transplant for Fanconi anemia, so the T cells may come from the graft donor. Here the sequenced sample was PBMCs, mostly from graft donor cells, taken 60 days after TCRalphabeta/CD19-depleted stem cell transplant. CDR3 in DNA: TGTGCCAGCAGTGAGGGGTTGGGACAGGGCGGTTCATTGGGGGAGCTGTTTTTT. Translating gives CASSEGLGQGGSLGELFF.